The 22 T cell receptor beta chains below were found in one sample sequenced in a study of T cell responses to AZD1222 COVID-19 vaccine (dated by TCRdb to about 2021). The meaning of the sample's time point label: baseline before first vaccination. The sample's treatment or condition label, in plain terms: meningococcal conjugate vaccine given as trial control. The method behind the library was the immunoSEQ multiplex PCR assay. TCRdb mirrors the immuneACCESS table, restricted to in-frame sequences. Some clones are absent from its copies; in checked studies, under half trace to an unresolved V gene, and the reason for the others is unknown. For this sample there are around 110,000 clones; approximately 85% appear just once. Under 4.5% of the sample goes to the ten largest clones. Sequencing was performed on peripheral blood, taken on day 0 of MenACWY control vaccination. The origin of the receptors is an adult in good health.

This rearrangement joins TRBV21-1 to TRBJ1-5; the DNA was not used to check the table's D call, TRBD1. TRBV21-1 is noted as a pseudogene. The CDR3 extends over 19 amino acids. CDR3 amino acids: CASNSRTGGEVYSNQPQHF. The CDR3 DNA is TGTGCCAGCAACTCCCGGACAGGGGGCGAAGTATATAGCAATCAGCCCCAGCATTTT.

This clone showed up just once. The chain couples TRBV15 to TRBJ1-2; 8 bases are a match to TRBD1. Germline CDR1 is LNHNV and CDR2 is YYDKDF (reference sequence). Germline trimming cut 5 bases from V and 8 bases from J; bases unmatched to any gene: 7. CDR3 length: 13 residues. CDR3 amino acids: CATSHQGAGGYTF. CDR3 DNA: TGTGCCACCAGCCACCAGGGGGCTGGAGGCTACACCTTC.

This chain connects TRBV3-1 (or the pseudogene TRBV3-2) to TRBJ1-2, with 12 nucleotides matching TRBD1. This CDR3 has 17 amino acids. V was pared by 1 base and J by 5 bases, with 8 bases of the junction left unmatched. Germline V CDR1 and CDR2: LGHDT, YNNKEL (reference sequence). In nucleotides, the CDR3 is TGTGCCAGCAGCCAAGCGTCGGGGACAGGGGGCCGGTATGGCTACACCTTC. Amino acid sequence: CASSQASGTGGRYGYTF.

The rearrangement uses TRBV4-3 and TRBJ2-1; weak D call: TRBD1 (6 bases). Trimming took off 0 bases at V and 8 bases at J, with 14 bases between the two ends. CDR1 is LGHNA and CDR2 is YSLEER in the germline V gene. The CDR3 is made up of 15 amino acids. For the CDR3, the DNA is TGCGCCAGCAGCCAAGATGGGGACATCTCGGATGAGCAGTTCTTC. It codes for CASSQDGDISDEQFF.

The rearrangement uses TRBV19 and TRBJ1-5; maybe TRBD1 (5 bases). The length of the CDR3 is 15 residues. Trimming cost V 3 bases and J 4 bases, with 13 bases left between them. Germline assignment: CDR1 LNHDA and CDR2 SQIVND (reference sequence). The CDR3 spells CASSMTGGGNQPQHF. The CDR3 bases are TGTGCCAGTAGTATGACCGGCGGGGGGAATCAGCCCCAGCATTTT.

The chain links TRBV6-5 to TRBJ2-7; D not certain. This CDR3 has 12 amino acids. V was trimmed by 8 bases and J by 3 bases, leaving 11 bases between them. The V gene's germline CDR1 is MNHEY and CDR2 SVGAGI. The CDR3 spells CASGLDGYEQYF. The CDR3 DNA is TGTGCCAGCGGGTTGGACGGCTACGAGCAGTACTTC.

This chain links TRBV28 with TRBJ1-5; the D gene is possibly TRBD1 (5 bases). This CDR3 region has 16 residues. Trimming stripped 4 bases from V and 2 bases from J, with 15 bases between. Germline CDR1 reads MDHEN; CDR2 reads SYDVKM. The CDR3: CASSYLGVSGNQPQHF. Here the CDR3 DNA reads TGTGCCAGCAGTTATTTGGGGGTAAGCGGCAATCAGCCCCAGCATTTT.

The CDR3 sequence is CASSLAGFWGSTDTQYF. The CDR3 DNA follows: TGTGCCAGCAGCTTGGCCGGGTTTTGGGGTAGCACAGATACGCAGTATTTT. The genes are TRBV5-8 and TRBJ2-3; D gene uncertain. V lost 0 bases and J lost 0, with 14 bases in between. This CDR3 is 17 amino acids long. CDR1 and CDR2 from the germline V gene are SGHTS and YDEGEE. Full variable domain (missing parts from reference TRBV5-8 and TRBJ2-3): EAGVTQSPTHLIKTRGQQATLRCSPISGHTSVYWYQQALGLGLQFLLWYDEGEERNRGNFPPRFSGRQFPNYSSELNVNALELEDSALYLCASSLAGFWGSTDTQYFGPGTRLTVL.

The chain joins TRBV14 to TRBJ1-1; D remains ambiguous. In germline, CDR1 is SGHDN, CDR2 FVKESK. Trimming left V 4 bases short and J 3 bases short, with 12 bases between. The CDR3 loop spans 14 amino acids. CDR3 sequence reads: CASSRGPRDTEAFF. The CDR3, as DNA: TGTGCCAGCAGCCGCGGACCGAGGGACACTGAAGCTTTCTTT.

CDR3 bases: TGTGCCAGCAGCCAAGATTCTGTGCTCGGACAGGGGCCACTCCGTGGAGGGTCTGGAAACACCATATATTTT. Translating gives CASSQDSVLGQGPLRGGSGNTIYF. The chain combines TRBV3-1 (or the pseudogene TRBV3-2) with TRBJ1-3, with 9 bases aligning to TRBD1. The CDR3 runs 24 residues. V was clipped by 0 bases and J by 1 base; unmatched bases: 25. Germline CDR1 LGHDT, CDR2 YNNKEL (reference sequence).

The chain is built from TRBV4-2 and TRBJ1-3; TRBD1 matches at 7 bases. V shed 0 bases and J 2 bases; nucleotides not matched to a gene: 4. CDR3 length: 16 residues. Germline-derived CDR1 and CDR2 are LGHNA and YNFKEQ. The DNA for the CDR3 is TGTGCCAGCAGCCAAGACAGGGGGAGACCTGGAAACACCATATATTTT. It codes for CASSQDRGRPGNTIYF.

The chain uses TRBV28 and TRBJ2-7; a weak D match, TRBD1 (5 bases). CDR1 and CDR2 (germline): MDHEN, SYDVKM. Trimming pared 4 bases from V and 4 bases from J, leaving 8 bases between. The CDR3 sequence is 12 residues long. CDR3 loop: CASSSRTYEQYF. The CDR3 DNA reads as TGTGCCAGCAGTTCAAGGACATACGAGCAGTACTTC.

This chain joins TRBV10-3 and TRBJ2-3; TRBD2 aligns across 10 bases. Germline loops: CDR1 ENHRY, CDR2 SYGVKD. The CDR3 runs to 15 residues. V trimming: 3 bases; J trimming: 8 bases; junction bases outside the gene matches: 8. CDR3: CAISDEAGGLGTQYF. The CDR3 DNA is TGTGCCATCAGTGATGAAGCGGGGGGGCTCGGTACGCAGTATTTT.

The CDR3 DNA is TGCAGCGTCGCGGACAGAACGAACACCGGGGAGCTGTTTTTT. The encoded protein is CSVADRTNTGELFF. This sequence joins TRBV29-1 and TRBJ2-2; a possible D gene is TRBD1 (6 bases). Per germline, CDR1 SQVTM and CDR2 ANQGSEA. The CDR3 has 14 amino acids. Trimming left V 6 bases short and J 0 bases short, with 11 bases between.

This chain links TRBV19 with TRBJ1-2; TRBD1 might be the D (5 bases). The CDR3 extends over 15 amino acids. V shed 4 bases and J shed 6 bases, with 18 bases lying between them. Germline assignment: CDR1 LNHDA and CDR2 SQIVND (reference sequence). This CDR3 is CASSSQGGVRDGYTF. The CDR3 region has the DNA TGTGCCAGTAGTAGCCAGGGAGGCGTTCGCGATGGCTACACCTTC.

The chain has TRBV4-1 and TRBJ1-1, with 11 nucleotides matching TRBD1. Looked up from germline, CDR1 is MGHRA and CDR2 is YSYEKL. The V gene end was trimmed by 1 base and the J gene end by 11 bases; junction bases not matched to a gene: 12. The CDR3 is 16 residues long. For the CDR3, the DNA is TGCGCCAGCAGCCAAGCCCGTGGACAGGGGGCACGTTTGGCTTTCTTT. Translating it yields CASSQARGQGARLAFF.

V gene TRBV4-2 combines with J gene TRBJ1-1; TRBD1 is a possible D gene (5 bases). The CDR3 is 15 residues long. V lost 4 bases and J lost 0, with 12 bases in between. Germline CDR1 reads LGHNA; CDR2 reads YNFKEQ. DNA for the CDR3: TGTGCCAGCAGCCCCCAGGAGGGGATGAACACTGAAGCTTTCTTT. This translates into CASSPQEGMNTEAFF.

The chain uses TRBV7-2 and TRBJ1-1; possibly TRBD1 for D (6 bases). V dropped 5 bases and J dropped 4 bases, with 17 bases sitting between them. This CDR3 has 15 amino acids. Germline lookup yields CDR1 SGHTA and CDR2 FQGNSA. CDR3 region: CASSPLGGEGTEAFF. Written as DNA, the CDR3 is TGTGCCAGCAGCCCATTAGGGGGGGAGGGCACTGAAGCTTTCTTT.

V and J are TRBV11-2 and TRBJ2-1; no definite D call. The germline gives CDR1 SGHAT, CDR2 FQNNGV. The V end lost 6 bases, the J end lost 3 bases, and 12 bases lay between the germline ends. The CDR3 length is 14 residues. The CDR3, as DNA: TGTGCCAGCAGACCAAGAGCCAGCTACAATGAGCAGTTCTTC. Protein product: CASRPRASYNEQFF.

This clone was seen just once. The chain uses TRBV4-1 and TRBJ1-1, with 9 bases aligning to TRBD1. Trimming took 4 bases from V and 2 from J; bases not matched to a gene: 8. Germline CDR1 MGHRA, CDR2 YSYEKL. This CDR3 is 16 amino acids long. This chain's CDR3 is CASSRQPGQGNTEAFF. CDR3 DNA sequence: TGCGCCAGCAGCCGCCAACCGGGACAGGGTAACACTGAAGCTTTCTTT.

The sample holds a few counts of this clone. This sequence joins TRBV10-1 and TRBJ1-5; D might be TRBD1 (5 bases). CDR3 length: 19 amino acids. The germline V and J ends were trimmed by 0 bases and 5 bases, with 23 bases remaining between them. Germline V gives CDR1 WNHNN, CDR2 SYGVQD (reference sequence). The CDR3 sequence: CASSESRNQIDGGHQPQHF. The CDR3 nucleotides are TGCGCCAGCAGTGAGTCGAGGAACCAGATAGATGGGGGTCATCAGCCCCAGCATTTT.

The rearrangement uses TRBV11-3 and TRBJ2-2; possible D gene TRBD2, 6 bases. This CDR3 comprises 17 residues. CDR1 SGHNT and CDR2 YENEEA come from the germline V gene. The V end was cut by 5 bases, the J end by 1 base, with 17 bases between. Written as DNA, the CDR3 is TGTGCCAGCAGCGCTAGGGTGGCGGGGAGGAACACCGGGGAGCTGTTTTTT. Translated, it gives CASSARVAGRNTGELFF.